This T cell receptor beta chain originates from a study of cytomegalovirus exposure and HLA in healthy donors. The PCR made use of 60 Vbeta and 13 Jbeta primers. Measured with immunoSEQ multiplex PCR; TCRdb has only the in-frame clones, and not every one. Among roughly 180,000 clones listed, approximately 78% were seen once. V shed 6 bases, J shed 4 bases, and the junction held 3 bases outside the gene matches. CDR1 LNHDA and CDR2 SQIVND come from the germline V gene (reference sequence). The CDR3 spans 13 residues. Healthy bone marrow donors made up the donors. The chain links TRBV19 to TRBJ2-4; 7 bases map to TRBD2. The receptor's source is a male donor in good health and CMV-seronegative. Sequenced: PBMCs. In DNA, the CDR3 is TGTGCCAGTAGGTCCGGGGGGAAAAACATTCAGTACTTC. Residues: CASRSGGKNIQYF. Looking up the rest from reference TRBV19 and TRBJ2-4 gives the full variable domain: DGGITQSPKYLFRKEGQNVTLSCEQNLNHDAMYWYRQDPGQGLRLIYYSQIVNDFQKGDIAEGYSVSREKKESFPLTVTSAQKNPTAFYLCASRSGGKNIQYFGAGTRLSVL.